This T cell receptor beta chain is from a study of CD8 T cells in Susac syndrome. Study-wide results and caveats: Individuals included in the TCR sequencing and HLA analysis were acknowledged by the study to be relatively few in number.

The control group consisted of healthy donors matched for age and sex. In contrast to the negatively isolated CD8+ and CD4+ T cells, TEMRA cells were FACS-enriched. Trimming removed 1 base from V and 0 bases from J; junction bases left unmatched: 12. Germline CDR1 is SGHDN and CDR2 is FVKESK. The CDR3 sequence is 20 residues long. Reverse transcription of about 0.45 to 1 ug RNA was performed with random hexamers. Across 54 Vbeta and 13 Jbeta, immunoSEQ multiplex PCR amplified TCR beta CDR3. From the immunoSEQ multiplex PCR reads, TCRdb called clonotypes with MiXCR, one entry per CDR3 protein. Here the sample spans about 120,000 distinct CDR3 sequences, 80% to 95% being singletons. This clonotype was observed a single time. What it binds is not known.

The chain is built from TRBV14 and TRBJ2-1; 10 bases map to TRBD2. The TCR was taken from a human donor in good health. Source material: CD8+ T cells from PBMCs. DNA of the CDR3: TGTGCCAGCAGCCAAGTGCTATCACTAGCGGGACGAGACTCCTACAATGAGCAGTTCTTC. Protein: CASSQVLSLAGRDSYNEQFF.